What follows are 21 T cell receptor beta chains derived from one specimen sequenced in a study of T-cell reconstitution after alpha-beta-depleted transplantation in children. Unique molecular identifiers tagged the TCRbeta library. TCRdb re-called the PCR reads with MiXCR, one entry per CDR3 protein. This table has a few hundred thousand distinct CDR3 sequences, 9.5% to 13% appearing once. The sequences come from peripheral blood, collected 180 days after TCRalphabeta/CD19-depleted stem cell transplant. The receptor source for this set is a male patient aged 2 to 10 who had a stem cell transplant for chronic granulomatous disease, so the T cells may come from the graft donor.

This clonotype appeared many times. The chain links TRBV5-1 to TRBJ2-2, with 7 bases fitting TRBD1. The trim removed 3 bases at V and 4 bases at J, leaving 9 bases unmatched. The CDR3 is 16 amino acids. Per germline, CDR1 SGHRS and CDR2 YFSETQ. The CDR3 DNA reads as TGCGCCAGCAGCTCCTCCGGGACAGTCTTCACCGGGGAGCTGTTTTTT. Translation gives CASSSSGTVFTGELFF. The full variable domain, completed using reference TRBV5-1 and TRBJ2-2, is KAGVTQTPRYLIKTRGQQVTLSCSPISGHRSVSWYQQTPGQGLQFLFEYFSETQRNKGNFPGRFSGRQFSNSRSEMNVSTLELGDSALYLCASSSSGTVFTGELFFGEGSRLTVL.

In the case of this clonotype: Given a much more abundant clone one base away, this may be a read error. J is TRBJ2-2 and V is TRBV5-5; D gene uncertain. The CDR3 sequence is 11 residues long. CDR1 is SGHKS and CDR2 is YYEKEE in the germline V gene (reference sequence). CDR3 sequence (DNA): TGTGTAGTGGCCGACGGCGGGGAGCTGTTTTTT. Translated: CVVADGGELFF. The full variable domain, in which reference TRBV5-5 and TRBJ2-2 provide the parts outside the CDR3, is DAGVTQSPTHLIKTRGQQVTLRCSPISGHKSVSWYQQVLGQGPQFIFQYYEKEERGRGNFPDRFSARQFPNYSSELNVNALLLGDSALYLCVVADGGELFFGEGSRLTVL.

This clonotype was detected ten times or more. V is TRBV7-2 and J is TRBJ2-7; D is unresolved. This CDR3 comprises 14 residues. From germline, CDR1 is SGHTA and CDR2 FQGNSA. V was pared by 3 bases and J by 2 bases, with 11 bases between. The CDR3 bases are TGTGCCAGCAGCTTTGAGCACTCTACCTACGAGCAGTACTTC. It translates to CASSFEHSTYEQYF.

The chain has TRBV14 and TRBJ2-1; D uncertain. V lost 6 bases and J 12 bases, leaving 15 bases between the germline ends. This CDR3 has 12 residues. The V gene's germline CDR1 is SGHDN and CDR2 FVKESK. CDR3 coding DNA: TGTGCCAGCAGTCCGGGTACGGTTGTGCAGTTCTTC. The encoded protein is CASSPGTVVQFF.

The J gene is TRBJ2-7, the V gene TRBV5-4; a possible D gene is TRBD2 (5 bases). The length of the CDR3 is 14 residues. Germline V gives CDR1 SGHNT, CDR2 YYREEE (reference sequence). V was trimmed by 4 bases and J by 2 bases, leaving 13 bases between them. The CDR3 protein is CASSHRGSPYEQYF. DNA of the CDR3: TGTGCCAGCAGCCATCGGGGTAGCCCCTACGAGCAGTACTTC.

Notes on this clonotype: This sequence may be a read error, since a much larger clone differs from it by one base. V usage is TRBV28 and J usage is TRBJ2-5; 10 nucleotides align to TRBD2. The CDR3 sequence is 17 residues long. With V trimmed by 4 bases and J by 5 bases, 13 bases remained unmatched. Germline V gene sequence: CDR1 MDHEN, CDR2 SYDVKM. The CDR3 coding sequence is TGTGCCAGCAGTTCTCTGGGACTAGCGTATGTCCTGGAGACCCAGTACTTC. Translated: CASSSLGLAYVLETQYF. The full variable domain, completed using reference TRBV28 and TRBJ2-5, is DVKVTQSSRYLVKRTGEKVFLECVQDMDHENMFWYRQDPGLGLRLIYFSYDVKMKEKGDIPEGYSVSREKKERFSLILESASTNQTSMYLCASSSLGLAYVLETQYFGPGTRLLVL.

Of note for this clonotype: An end of the junction differs from the germline gene, which may be a read error. The chain employs TRBV12-3 or TRBV12-4 and TRBJ1-5, with TRBD1 matching 8 bases. The CDR3 consists of 15 residues. This CDR3 is CASSLRAGGFQPQPF. CDR3 coding DNA: TGTGCCAGCAGTTTACGGGCAGGGGGCTTTCAGCCCCAGCCTTTT.

This clonotype has ten or more counts. The chain carries TRBV7-2 and TRBJ1-1, with 7 bases lining up with TRBD1. Germline loops: CDR1 SGHTA, CDR2 FQGNSA. The V segment lost 3 bases and the J segment 0 bases; nucleotides outside the gene matches: 4. This CDR3 is 15 amino acids long. CDR3 bases: TGTGCCAGCAGCTTCTCCGGGACAGTGAACACTGAAGCTTTCTTT. Its translation: CASSFSGTVNTEAFF.

The rearrangement links TRBV14 to TRBJ2-4; D ambiguous. Germline CDR1 SGHDN, CDR2 FVKESK. The CDR3 runs 16 residues. Trimming took off 8 bases at V and 3 bases at J, with 20 bases between the two ends. The chain's CDR3 is CASGFPTLRGKNIQYF. In DNA, the CDR3 is TGTGCCAGCGGGTTTCCGACATTAAGAGGCAAAAACATTCAGTACTTC.

This clonotype was detected ten times or more. This chain uses TRBV7-3 with TRBJ2-1; 7 bases agree with TRBD2. The CDR3 has 16 residues. CDR1 is SGHTA, CDR2 FQGTGA, per germline. Unmatched junction bases numbered 10, after V lost 4 bases and J lost 4 bases. As DNA, the CDR3 is TGTGCCAGCAGCTCCCCTCGGGCGGGGGAGTACAATGAGCAGTTCTTC. It translates to CASSSPRAGEYNEQFF. Based on the CDR3 plus reference TRBV7-3 and TRBJ2-1, the full variable domain is GAGVSQTPSNKVTEKGKYVELRCDPISGHTALYWYRQSLGQGPEFLIYFQGTGAADDSGLPNDRFFAVRPEGSVSTLKIQRTERGDSAVYLCASSSPRAGEYNEQFFGPGTRLTVL.

Comments on this clonotype: Given a much more abundant clone one base away, this may be a read error. V gene TRBV29-1 combines with J gene TRBJ2-7; TRBD1 matches at 7 bases. Germline V gives CDR1 SQVTM, CDR2 ANQGSEA. The CDR3 extends over 14 amino acids. For the CDR3, the DNA is TGCAGCGTTGAACTAGGGGACAGCTCCTACGTGCAGTACTTC. Translated: CSVELGDSSYVQYF.

This clonotype appeared many times. This chain joins TRBV27 and TRBJ1-5; no clear D. The germline gives CDR1 MNHEY, CDR2 SMNVEV (reference sequence). This CDR3 has 13 residues. Trimming removed 2 bases at V and 4 bases at J, with 6 bases between. DNA for the CDR3: TGTGCCAGCAGTTTAAATGGTAATCAGCCCCAGCATTTT. Translation: CASSLNGNQPQHF.

Many counts were recorded for this clonotype. This chain uses TRBV6-5 with TRBJ1-2; D remains ambiguous. Trimming left V 4 bases short and J 4 bases short, with 13 bases between. Per germline, CDR1 MNHEY and CDR2 SVGAGI. The length of the CDR3 is 14 residues. In DNA, the CDR3 is TGTGCCAGCAGTTCGAAGGATGAAGGCTATGGCTACACCTTC. This gives the protein CASSSKDEGYGYTF.

This clonotype was seen at least ten times. The V call is TRBV19, the J call TRBJ1-2, with 7 bases that match TRBD1. CDR1 and CDR2 (germline): LNHDA, SQIVND (reference sequence). V lost 3 bases to trimming and J lost 4 bases; unmatched junction nucleotides: 8. CDR3 length: 15 amino acids. In DNA form, the CDR3 reads TGTGCCAGTAGTATCCCTGACAGGGCTGGCTATGGCTACACCTTC. Translated: CASSIPDRAGYGYTF.

This clonotype has at least ten counts. The rearrangement uses TRBV24-1 and TRBJ2-1, with TRBD1 as a possible D gene (7 bases). Per the germline V gene, CDR1 is KGHDR and CDR2 is SFDVKD. V was shortened by 4 bases and J by 11 bases, with 17 bases between the two germline ends. There are 14 residues in the CDR3. As DNA, the CDR3 is TGTGCCACCAGTGACTCAGGGGGGTCAGGGAAGCAGTTCTTC. It encodes CATSDSGGSGKQFF.

This clonotype appeared many times. V usage is TRBV12-3 or TRBV12-4 and J usage is TRBJ1-5; D is undetermined. The V end lost 2 bases, the J end lost 1 base, and 12 bases lay between the germline ends. CDR3 size: 16 residues. DNA for the CDR3: TGTGCCAGCAGTTTATCTGGGAGGGTGAGCAATCAGCCCCAGCATTTT. It is translated as CASSLSGRVSNQPQHF.

The table lists this clonotype with many counts. V and J are TRBV18 and TRBJ2-1, with 7 bases that match TRBD2. Unmatched junction bases numbered 15, after V lost 2 bases and J lost 5 bases. CDR3 length equals 18 residues. CDR1 is KGHSH and CDR2 is LQKENI in the germline V gene. The CDR3 sequence: CASSPGQPRQRGHNEQFF. The CDR3 DNA reads TGTGCCAGCTCACCAGGGCAGCCTCGGCAGCGGGGTCACAATGAGCAGTTCTTC.

Details on this clonotype: This may be a read error: a much more frequent sequence differs by one nucleotide. The rearrangement links TRBV7-6 to TRBJ2-5; D is uncertain. Germline lookup yields CDR1 SGHVS and CDR2 FNYEAQ. The CDR3 is 14 residues long. This CDR3 reads CASSLNSVKETQSF. The CDR3 nucleotides read TGTGCCAGCAGCTTAAACAGCGTTAAAGAGACCCAGTCCTTC.

V usage is TRBV19 and J usage is TRBJ2-7, with D perhaps TRBD1 (6 bases). This CDR3 has 13 residues. Between the trimmed V and J ends, which lost 6 bases and 5 bases, there was a span of 14 bases. The germline gives CDR1 LNHDA, CDR2 SQIVND (reference sequence). CDR3 DNA sequence: TGTGCCAGTAGCGGACAGATTATCGACGAGCAGTACTTC. As protein: CASSGQIIDEQYF.

This clonotype has a count of ten or more. In nucleotides, the CDR3 is TGTGCCAGCAGCTTAGCGTTGGGACAGGAGACTAGTACTAGTTCAGATACGCAGTATTTT. Residues: CASSLALGQETSTSSDTQYF. The chain is built from TRBV7-8 and TRBJ2-3, with 8 bases lining up with TRBD1. CDR1 and CDR2 (germline): SGHVS, FQNEAQ. The trim removed 0 bases at V and 4 bases at J, leaving 18 bases unmatched. CDR3 length: 20 residues.

This clonotype was observed many times. V gene TRBV6-6 combines with J gene TRBJ1-1, with D tentatively TRBD1 (6 bases). Germline CDR1 and CDR2: MNHNY and SVGAGI (reference sequence). CDR3 length equals 13 residues. V was trimmed by 7 bases and J by 7 bases, leaving 16 bases between them. CDR3 sequence reads: CASTRGAAFEAFF. In nucleotides, the CDR3 is TGTGCCAGCACCCGGGGGGCAGCATTTGAAGCTTTCTTT.